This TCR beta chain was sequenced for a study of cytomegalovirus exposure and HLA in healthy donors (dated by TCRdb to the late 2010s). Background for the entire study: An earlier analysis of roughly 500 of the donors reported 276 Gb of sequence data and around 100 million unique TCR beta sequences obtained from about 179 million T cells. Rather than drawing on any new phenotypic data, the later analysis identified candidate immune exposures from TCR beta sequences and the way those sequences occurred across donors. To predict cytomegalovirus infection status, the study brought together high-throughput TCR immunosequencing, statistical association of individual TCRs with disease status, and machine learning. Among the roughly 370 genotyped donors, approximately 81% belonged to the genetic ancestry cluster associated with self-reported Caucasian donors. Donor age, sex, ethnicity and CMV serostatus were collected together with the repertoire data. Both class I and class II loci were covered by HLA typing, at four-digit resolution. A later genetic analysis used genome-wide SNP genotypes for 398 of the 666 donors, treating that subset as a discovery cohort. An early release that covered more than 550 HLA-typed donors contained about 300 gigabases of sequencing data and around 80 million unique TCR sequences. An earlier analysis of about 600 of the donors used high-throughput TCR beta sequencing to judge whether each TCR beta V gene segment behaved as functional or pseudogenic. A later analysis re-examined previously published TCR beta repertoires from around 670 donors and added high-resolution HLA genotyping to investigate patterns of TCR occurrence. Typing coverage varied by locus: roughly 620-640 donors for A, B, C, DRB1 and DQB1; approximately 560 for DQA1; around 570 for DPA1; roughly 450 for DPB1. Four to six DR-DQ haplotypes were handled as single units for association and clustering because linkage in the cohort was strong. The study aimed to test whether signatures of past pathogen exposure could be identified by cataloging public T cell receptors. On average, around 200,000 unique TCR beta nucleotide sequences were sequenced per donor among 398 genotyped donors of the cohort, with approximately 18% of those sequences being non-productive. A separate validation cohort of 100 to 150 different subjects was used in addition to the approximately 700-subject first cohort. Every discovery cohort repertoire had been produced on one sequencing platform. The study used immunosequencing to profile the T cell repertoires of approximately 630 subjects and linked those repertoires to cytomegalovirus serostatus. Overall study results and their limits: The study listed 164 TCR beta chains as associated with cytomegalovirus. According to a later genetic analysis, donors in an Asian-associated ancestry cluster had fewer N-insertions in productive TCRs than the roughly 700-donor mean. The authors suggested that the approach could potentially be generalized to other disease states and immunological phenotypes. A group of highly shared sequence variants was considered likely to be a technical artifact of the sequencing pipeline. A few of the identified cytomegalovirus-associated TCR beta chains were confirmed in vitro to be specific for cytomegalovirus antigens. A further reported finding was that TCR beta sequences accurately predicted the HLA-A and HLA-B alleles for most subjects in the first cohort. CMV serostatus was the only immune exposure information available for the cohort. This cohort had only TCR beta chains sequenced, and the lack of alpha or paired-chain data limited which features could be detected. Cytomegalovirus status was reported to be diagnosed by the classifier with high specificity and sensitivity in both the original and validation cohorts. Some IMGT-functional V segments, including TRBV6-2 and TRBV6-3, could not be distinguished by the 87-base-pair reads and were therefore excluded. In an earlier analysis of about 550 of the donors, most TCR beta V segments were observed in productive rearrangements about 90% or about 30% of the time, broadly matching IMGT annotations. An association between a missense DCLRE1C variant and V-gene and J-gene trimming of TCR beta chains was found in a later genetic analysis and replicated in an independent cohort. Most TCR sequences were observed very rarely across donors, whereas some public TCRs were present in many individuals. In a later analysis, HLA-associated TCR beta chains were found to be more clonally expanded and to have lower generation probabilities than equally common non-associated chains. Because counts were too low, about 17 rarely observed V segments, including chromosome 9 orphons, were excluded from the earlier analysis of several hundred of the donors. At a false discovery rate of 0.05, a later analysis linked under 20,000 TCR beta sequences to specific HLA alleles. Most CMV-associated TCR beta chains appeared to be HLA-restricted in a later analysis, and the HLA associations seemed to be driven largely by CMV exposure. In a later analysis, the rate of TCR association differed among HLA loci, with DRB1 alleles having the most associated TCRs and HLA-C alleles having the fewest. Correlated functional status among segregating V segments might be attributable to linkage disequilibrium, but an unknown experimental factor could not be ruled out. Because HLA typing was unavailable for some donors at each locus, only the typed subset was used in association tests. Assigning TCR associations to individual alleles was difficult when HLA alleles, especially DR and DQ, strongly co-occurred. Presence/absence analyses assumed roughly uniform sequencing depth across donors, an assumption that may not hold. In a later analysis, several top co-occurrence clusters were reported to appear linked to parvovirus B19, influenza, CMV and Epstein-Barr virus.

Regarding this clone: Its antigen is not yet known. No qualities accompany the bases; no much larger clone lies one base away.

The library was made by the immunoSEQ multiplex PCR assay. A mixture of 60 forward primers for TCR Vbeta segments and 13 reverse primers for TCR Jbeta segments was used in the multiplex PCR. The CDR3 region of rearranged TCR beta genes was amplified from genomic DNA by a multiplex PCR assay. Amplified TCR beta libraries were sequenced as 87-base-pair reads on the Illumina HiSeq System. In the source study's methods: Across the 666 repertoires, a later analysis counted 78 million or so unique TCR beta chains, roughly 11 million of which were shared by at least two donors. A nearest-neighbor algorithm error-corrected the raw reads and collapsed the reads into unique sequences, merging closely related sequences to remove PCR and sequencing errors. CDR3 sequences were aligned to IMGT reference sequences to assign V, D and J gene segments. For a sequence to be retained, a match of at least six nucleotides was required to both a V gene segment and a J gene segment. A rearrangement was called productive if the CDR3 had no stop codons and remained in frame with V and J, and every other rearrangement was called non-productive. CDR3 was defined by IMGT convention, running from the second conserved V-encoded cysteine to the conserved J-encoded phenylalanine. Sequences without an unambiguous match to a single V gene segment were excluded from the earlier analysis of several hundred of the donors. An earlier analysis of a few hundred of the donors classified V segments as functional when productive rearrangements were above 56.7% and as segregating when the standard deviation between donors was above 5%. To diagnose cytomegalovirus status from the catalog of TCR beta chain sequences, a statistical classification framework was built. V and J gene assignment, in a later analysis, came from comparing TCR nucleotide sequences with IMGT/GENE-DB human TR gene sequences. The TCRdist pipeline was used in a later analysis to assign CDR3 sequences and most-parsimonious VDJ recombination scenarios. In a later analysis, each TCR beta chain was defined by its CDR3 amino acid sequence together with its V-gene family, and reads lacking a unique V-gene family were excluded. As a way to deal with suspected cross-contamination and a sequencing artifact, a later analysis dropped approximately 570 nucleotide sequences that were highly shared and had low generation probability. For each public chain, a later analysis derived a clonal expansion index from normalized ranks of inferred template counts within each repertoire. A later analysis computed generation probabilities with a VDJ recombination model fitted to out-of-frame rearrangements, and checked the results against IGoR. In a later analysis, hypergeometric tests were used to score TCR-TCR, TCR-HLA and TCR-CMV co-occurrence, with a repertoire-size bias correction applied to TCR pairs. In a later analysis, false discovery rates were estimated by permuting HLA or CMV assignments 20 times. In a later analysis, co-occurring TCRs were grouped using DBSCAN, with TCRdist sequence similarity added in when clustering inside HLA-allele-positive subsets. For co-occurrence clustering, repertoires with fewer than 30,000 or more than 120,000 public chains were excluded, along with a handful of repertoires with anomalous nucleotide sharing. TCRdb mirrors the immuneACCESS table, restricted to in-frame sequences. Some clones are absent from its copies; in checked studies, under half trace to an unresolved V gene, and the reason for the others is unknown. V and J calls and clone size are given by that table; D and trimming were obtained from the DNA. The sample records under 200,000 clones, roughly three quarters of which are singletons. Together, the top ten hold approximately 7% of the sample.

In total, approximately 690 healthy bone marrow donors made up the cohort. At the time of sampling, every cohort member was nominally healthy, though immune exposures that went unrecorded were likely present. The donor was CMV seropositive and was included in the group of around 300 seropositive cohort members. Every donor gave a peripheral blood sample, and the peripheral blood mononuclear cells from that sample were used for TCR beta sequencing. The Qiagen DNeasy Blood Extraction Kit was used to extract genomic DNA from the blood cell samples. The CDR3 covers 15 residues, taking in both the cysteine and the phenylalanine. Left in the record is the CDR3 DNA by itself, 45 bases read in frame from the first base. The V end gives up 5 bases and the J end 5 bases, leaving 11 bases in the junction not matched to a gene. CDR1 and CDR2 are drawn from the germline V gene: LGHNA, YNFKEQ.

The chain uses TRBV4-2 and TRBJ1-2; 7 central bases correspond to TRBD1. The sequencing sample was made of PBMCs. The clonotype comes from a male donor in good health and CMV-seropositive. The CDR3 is CASSTRQGASYGYTF. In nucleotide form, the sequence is TGTGCCAGCAGCACCCGACAGGGCGCCTCTTATGGCTACACCTTC.